The 8 T cell receptor beta chains below all came from one sample that was sequenced in a study of T cells in Graves' hyperthyroidism and ophthalmopathy. Amplification targeted TCR beta CDR3 regions from RNA transcripts. The TCR CDR3 first-round RT-PCR relied on the HTBI primer set. TCRdb called the multiplex PCR reads again in MiXCR, with one record for every CDR3 protein. The table has 600,000 or so distinct CDR3 sequences, 46% seen once. Source material: peripheral blood or thyroid tissue (not recorded which). The receptors come from a woman between 18 and 29 years old with Graves' hyperthyroidism.

This clonotype was observed at least ten times. The rearrangement joins TRBV29-1 to TRBJ2-5; 11 bases line up with TRBD2. The CDR3 covers 14 residues. Germline CDR1 and CDR2: SQVTM and ANQGSEA. The V and J ends lost 3 bases and 5 bases, in that order; junction bases with no gene match: 5. The CDR3 sequence: CSVETSGDGETQYF. The CDR3 DNA follows: TGCAGCGTTGAGACTAGCGGGGACGGGGAGACCCAGTACTTC.

In its sample, this clonotype was seen many times. The chain is built from TRBV2 and TRBJ1-6; 12 bases align to TRBD1. The CDR3 extends over 17 amino acids. Germline assignment: CDR1 SNHLY and CDR2 FYNNEI. V dropped 5 bases and J dropped 9; count of bases not matched to a gene: 11. The CDR3: CASSTKPGQGAGSPLHF. CDR3 in DNA: TGTGCCAGCAGTACGAAACCGGGACAGGGGGCCGGTTCACCCCTCCACTTT.

This rearrangement joins TRBV19 to TRBJ1-2; a possible D gene is TRBD1 (5 bases). CDR1 is LNHDA and CDR2 is SQIVND in the germline V gene (reference sequence). This CDR3 is built from 13 residues. The V gene lost 11 bases and the J gene lost 2 bases, with 15 bases spanning the gap. CDR3 residues: CACLEGFNYGYTF. The CDR3 DNA reads TGTGCCTGTCTGGAGGGGTTCAACTATGGCTACACCTTC.

Notes on this clonotype: A much larger clone sits a single nucleotide away, making a read error possible. This chain joins TRBV7-9 and TRBJ1-1; D is ambiguous. The germline gives CDR1 SEHNR, CDR2 FQNEAQ (reference sequence). The CDR3 loop spans 13 amino acids. In DNA, the CDR3 is TGTGTCAGCAGCCAAAGGGTGTACACTGAAGCTTTCTTT. Translated, it gives CVSSQRVYTEAFF.

The chain couples TRBV19 to TRBJ1-2, with 10 bases lining up with TRBD1. The CDR3 has 15 residues. J gave up 3 bases and V 7 bases, and 8 bases lay outside the gene matches. The germline V gene has CDR1 LNHDA and CDR2 SQIVND (reference sequence). CDR3 protein: CASKPGQGSHYGYTF. In DNA form, the CDR3 reads TGTGCCAGTAAACCGGGACAGGGGAGTCACTATGGCTACACCTTC.

This clonotype was observed at least ten times. The chain couples TRBV20-1 to TRBJ1-5, with 9 nucleotides matching TRBD1. Germline V gene sequence: CDR1 DFQATT, CDR2 SNEGSKA (reference sequence). The CDR3 length is 15 residues. V lost 1 base to trimming and J lost 7 bases; unmatched junction nucleotides: 8. The CDR3 reads CSARGGTGQGQPQHF. The CDR3 nucleotides are TGCAGTGCTAGAGGGGGGACAGGGCAGGGACAGCCCCAGCATTTT.

This chain links TRBV9 with TRBJ1-5, with 8 bases that match TRBD1. CDR1 and CDR2 (germline): SGDLS, YYNGEE. The CDR3 spans 14 residues. Trimming removed 3 bases from V and 7 bases from J; junction bases left unmatched: 6. The CDR3 loop reads CASSGTGKGQPQHF. Written as DNA, the CDR3 is TGTGCCAGCAGCGGGACAGGGAAGGGGCAGCCCCAGCATTTT.

The chain carries TRBV7-2 and TRBJ1-3; no definite D call. Trimming shortened V by 3 bases and J by 2 bases, and 23 bases separated the two germline ends. This CDR3 contains 19 residues. Germline V gene data show CDR1 as SGHTA and CDR2 as FQGNSA. The CDR3 reads CASSLDLRGWSGTGNTIYF. In nucleotides, the CDR3 is TGTGCCAGCAGCTTGGACCTACGAGGGTGGAGTGGCACTGGAAACACCATATATTTT.